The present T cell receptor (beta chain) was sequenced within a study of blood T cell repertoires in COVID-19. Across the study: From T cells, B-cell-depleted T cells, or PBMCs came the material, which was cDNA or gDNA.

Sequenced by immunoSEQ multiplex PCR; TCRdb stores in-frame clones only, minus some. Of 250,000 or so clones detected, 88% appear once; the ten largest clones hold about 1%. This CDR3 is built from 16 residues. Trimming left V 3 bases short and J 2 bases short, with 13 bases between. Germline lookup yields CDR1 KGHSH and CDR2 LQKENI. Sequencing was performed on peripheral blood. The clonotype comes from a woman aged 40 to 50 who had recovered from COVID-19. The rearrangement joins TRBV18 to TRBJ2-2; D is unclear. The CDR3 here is CASSPPGNSNTGELFF. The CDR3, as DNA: TGTGCCAGCTCACCCCCAGGAAACTCCAACACCGGGGAGCTGTTTTTT.